Listed here is a single T cell receptor beta chain. Its cognate antigen is unknown. CDR1 and CDR2 (germline): ENHRY, SYGVKD. The length of the CDR3 is 12 residues. V dropped 3 bases and J dropped 7 bases, with 7 bases sitting between them. This entry belongs to a study of T-cell memory formation after mild COVID-19. Across the study: Clusters were largely donor specific. Findings of the study overall: The pre-infection memory compartment contained some responding clones, suggesting cross-reactive memory joined.

From the 5' RACE reads, TCRdb called clonotypes with MiXCR, one entry per CDR3 protein. The sample has 500,000 to 650,000 distinct CDR3 sequences; 20% to 25% are singletons. The J gene is TRBJ2-1, the V gene TRBV10-3; D uncertain. Sample: PBMCs or a T cell subset sorted from them (not recorded which). The sequence came from an adult woman who had mild COVID-19 (a few samples of this study predate the infection). Cell type and time point are not known. In nucleotides, the CDR3 is TGTGCCATCAGTGATAGGGAAAATGAGCAGTTCTTC. It is translated as CAISDRENEQFF.